The subject of this entry is one T cell receptor beta chain. How the authors handled the data: Amplified reference gene primers provided the basis for estimating nucleated cell counts. Measured with immunoSEQ multiplex PCR; TCRdb has only the in-frame clones, and not every one. V, J and clone size reflect that table, while D and trimming were determined from the DNA. The sample yields about 290,000 clones, roughly 89% seen once. The Seattle site enrolled patients during active infection and followed them longitudinally. The data were obtained in a study of blood T cell repertoires in COVID-19. Overall study: COVID-19 samples, acute and convalescent, were from the United States, Italy and Spain. Sources were T cells, B-cell-depleted T cells, or PBMCs; the material itself was cDNA or gDNA.

The TCR sequence derives from a woman aged 25 to 39 with COVID-19, enrolled during active disease. The specimen sequenced was peripheral blood.

The CDR3 protein is CASSPVGADHLYEQYF. CDR3 bases: TGCGCCAGCAGCCCGGTGGGGGCAGATCACCTCTACGAGCAGTACTTC. J is TRBJ2-7 and V is TRBV5-1; D is perhaps TRBD1 (6 bases). This CDR3 comprises 16 residues. Germline V gene sequence: CDR1 SGHRS, CDR2 YFSETQ. V gave up 4 bases and J gave up 3 bases, with 20 bases separating them.